This is a list of T cell receptor beta chains from one sample in a study of Ad26.COV2.S vaccination and SARS-CoV-2 variants. Assay used: immunoSEQ multiplex PCR; TCRdb lists only in-frame clones, some missing. The sample consists of 250,000 or so clones, around 88% of them appearing once. The material sequenced was peripheral blood, taken in a trial of Ad26.COV2.S vaccine versus placebo. These receptors all stem from a person aged 18 to 59 who received the Ad26.COV2.S COVID-19 vaccine or a placebo. Each CDR3 is given with its conserved first and last residue. A D gene is named only where the DNA matches it firmly. A clone size is listed for some rows: how often the clone was seen (once, few, many), or a class if it is expanded.

J | size | D | V | DNA | CDR3
TRBJ2-2 | . | TRBD1 | TRBV19 | TGTGCCAGTAGTTCCGGACAGGGGCCGCCCGGGGAGCTGTTTTTT | CASSSGQGPPGELFF
TRBJ2-1 | . | TRBD2 | TRBV6-6 | TGTGCCAGCAGCCGGGCATCCGGGACTAGCGGGAAGGGTCGTCACAATGAGCAGTTCTTC | CASSRASGTSGKGRHNEQFF
TRBJ2-7 | . | . | TRBV4-2 | TGTGCCAGCAGCCAAGGCTGGACAGACTACGAGCAGTACTTC | CASSQGWTDYEQYF
TRBJ2-7 | . | TRBD1 | TRBV6-2/TRBV6-3 | TGTGCCAGCAGTGGTACCGGGACAGGGGAGGGGGAGCAGTACTTC | CASSGTGTGEGEQYF
TRBJ1-2 | . | . | TRBV5-8 | TGTGCCAGCAGCTGGAAGACCGGGCCACGGGATGGCTACACCTTC | CASSWKTGPRDGYTF
TRBJ2-2 | . | TRBD2 | TRBV19 | TGTGCCAGTAGTATTAAGCGGGGGGCCCCTGAGGAGCTGTTTTTT | CASSIKRGAPEELFF
TRBJ1-2 | . | TRBD1 | TRBV7-2 | TGTGCCAGCAGCTTAGCTGGCGGGACAGGGAGTGGCTACACCTTC | CASSLAGGTGSGYTF
TRBJ2-1 | . | TRBD2 | TRBV5-1 | TGCGCCACCTCCCCGGGCGGGGGCTACAATGAGCAGTTCTTC | CATSPGGGYNEQFF
TRBJ2-1 | . | . | TRBV6-5 | TGTGCCAGCAGTTACTTGGCTCCCTACAATGAGCAGTTCTTC | CASSYLAPYNEQFF
TRBJ1-1 | few | . | TRBV29-1 | TGCAGCGTTGAAAGGGACCGGGGGGCTGAAGCTTTCTTT | CSVERDRGAEAFF
TRBJ2-3 | . | TRBD2 | TRBV15 | TGTGCCACCAGCAGTCCTAGCGGGAGCACAGATACGCAGTATTTT | CATSSPSGSTDTQYF
TRBJ1-3 | . | . | TRBV30 | TGTGCCTGGATCGCCGGTGGAAACACCATATATTTT | CAWIAGGNTIYF
TRBJ1-6 | . | . | TRBV25-1 | TGTGCCAGCAGTGAATATCATTATTCACCCCTCCACTTT | CASSEYHYSPLHF
TRBJ1-2 | . | TRBD1 | TRBV18 | TGTGCCAGCTCACCAAGGACAGGGGATGTTAGTGGCTACACCTTC | CASSPRTGDVSGYTF
TRBJ2-1 | . | TRBD1 | TRBV6-5 | TGTGCCAGCAGTTACCGGGACAGGGAGTACAATGAGCAGTTCTTC | CASSYRDREYNEQFF
TRBJ1-5 | . | . | TRBV29-1 | TGCAGCGTTGGTAAGGGGCCCAATCAGCCCCAGCATTTT | CSVGKGPNQPQHF
TRBJ1-5 | . | . | TRBV5-8 | TGTGCCAGCAGCTTGGTTCAGCCCCAGCATTTT | CASSLVQPQHF
TRBJ1-2 | . | TRBD1 | TRBV6-5 | TGTGCCAGCCGCGAGGCGTCCGGGACAGTCTATGGCTACACCTTC | CASREASGTVYGYTF
TRBJ2-1 | . | TRBD2 | TRBV24-1 | TGTGCCACCAGTGACCCACGGGACTACAACAATGAGCAGTTCTTC | CATSDPRDYNNEQFF
TRBJ1-1 | . | . | TRBV7-2 | TGTGCCAGCAGCTCACGTCGGGGCAGGTACACTGAAGCTTTCTTT | CASSSRRGRYTEAFF
TRBJ2-3 | . | TRBD2 | TRBV7-9 | TGTGCCAGCAGCTTAGCTAGCGGGGGATTTTCAGATACGCAGTATTTT | CASSLASGGFSDTQYF
TRBJ2-2 | . | . | TRBV19 | TGTGCCAGTAGTCCTAGACAGGAATACACCGGGGAGCTGTTTTTT | CASSPRQEYTGELFF